Shown below are 3 T cell receptor beta chains from a single sample sequenced in a study of T cell repertoires in cytomegalovirus infection. TCRdb called the reads again in MiXCR, with one record for every CDR3 protein. The data hold 150,000 to 200,000 distinct CDR3 sequences, with about 30% observed a single time. The specimen was PBMCs. The receptor set was obtained from a human donor in good health (CMV status not recorded). Some clones in this sample may be carry-over from other donors' samples.

This clonotype was picked up a small number of times. The rearrangement uses TRBV7-9 and TRBJ2-1, with D possibly TRBD1 on 6 matching bases. The V gene lost 5 bases and the J gene lost 7 bases, with 15 bases spanning the gap. The CDR3 covers 14 residues. CDR1 and CDR2 (germline): SEHNR, FQNEAQ (reference sequence). The CDR3 nucleotides read TGTGCCAGCAGCCCACAAGGGACAACAAATGAGCAGTTCTTC. Translated, it gives CASSPQGTTNEQFF. The full variable domain, rest sourced from reference TRBV7-9 and TRBJ2-1, is DTGVSQNPRHKITKRGQNVTFRCDPISEHNRLYWYRQTLGQGPEFLTYFQNEAQLEKSRLLSDRFSAERPKGSFSTLEIQRTEQGDSAMYLCASSPQGTTNEQFFGPGTRLTVL.

This clonotype has more than one count but fewer than ten. The chain employs TRBV7-3 and TRBJ2-7; D not resolved. The CDR3 spans 12 residues. From germline, CDR1 is SGHTA and CDR2 FQGTGA. With 2 bases removed from V and 6 bases from J, the gap between germline ends came to 8 bases. The CDR3 region has the DNA TGTGCCAGCAGCTTATGTCCCACCGAGCAGTACTTC. Protein: CASSLCPTEQYF.

In its sample, this clonotype is medium-sized. The chain employs TRBV6-2 or TRBV6-3 and TRBJ2-6; D may be TRBD2 (5 bases). Germline-derived CDR1 and CDR2 are MNHEY and SVGEGT. V gave up 3 bases and J gave up 1 base, with 10 bases separating them. This CDR3 comprises 16 residues. The CDR3 nucleotides read TGTGCCAGCAGTTATGAGGGTTCATCTGGGGCCAACGTCCTGACTTTC. It translates to CASSYEGSSGANVLTF.